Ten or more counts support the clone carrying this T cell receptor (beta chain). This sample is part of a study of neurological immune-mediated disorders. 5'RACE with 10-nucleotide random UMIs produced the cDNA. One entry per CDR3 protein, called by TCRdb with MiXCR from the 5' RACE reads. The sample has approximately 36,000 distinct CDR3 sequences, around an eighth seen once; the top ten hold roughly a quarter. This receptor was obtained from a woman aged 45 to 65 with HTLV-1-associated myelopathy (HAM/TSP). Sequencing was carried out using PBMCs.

Here the CDR3 DNA reads TGTGCCAGCAGCTTAAACCTGGGGTTCGAGCTGTTTTTT. Translation: CASSLNLGFELFF. The V gene is TRBV7-2, the J gene TRBJ2-2, with D uncertain. The germline V gene encodes CDR1 SGHTA and CDR2 FQGNSA. The CDR3 is 13 amino acids. V shed 2 bases and J shed 11 bases, with 12 bases lying between them.